This T cell receptor (beta chain) was retrieved from a study of cytomegalovirus exposure and HLA in healthy donors. The PCR was carried out with 60 Vbeta primers and 13 Jbeta primers. Libraries were prepared by immunoSEQ multiplex PCR; TCRdb keeps only in-frame clonotypes and omits some of them. This table has roughly 130,000 clones, roughly three fifths appearing once. The TCR comes from a male donor in good health and CMV-seronegative. Specimen: PBMCs.

The CDR3: CASSFAGTVFNSPLHF. The CDR3 DNA reads as TGTGCCAGCAGCTTCGCCGGGACAGTCTTCAATTCACCCCTCCACTTT. This chain links TRBV7-2 with TRBJ1-6; 7 bases line up with TRBD1. CDR3 length: 16 amino acids. The germline V gene has CDR1 SGHTA and CDR2 FQGNSA. Trimming removed 3 bases from V and 7 bases from J; junction bases left unmatched: 9.